The clone carrying this TCR beta chain appeared a single time. Patients were newly diagnosed with stage II-IVA oral cavity squamous cell carcinoma without prior systemic or radiation treatment. The record originates from a study of neoadjuvant anti-PD-1 for oral cavity cancer. Study-wide background: Patients mostly received three to four biweekly nivolumab doses at 3 mg/kg before surgery.

Sequencing used immunoSEQ multiplex PCR; TCRdb keeps in-frame clones, though not all of them. This sample has more than 12,000 clones, with 65% to 75% found just once. Trimming took 1 base from V and 4 from J; bases not matched to a gene: 8. The CDR3 sequence is 16 residues long. The germline CDR1 and CDR2 sequences are SEHNR and FQNEAQ (reference sequence). The sequence came from a person aged 40 to 85 with oral cavity squamous cell carcinoma. The rearrangement joins TRBV7-9 to TRBJ1-2, with TRBD1 matching 8 bases. The sequencing here drew on PBMCs, taken before nivolumab (anti-PD-1) treatment. In DNA form, the CDR3 reads TGTGCCAGCAGCTTAGACGGACAGGGTGATACCTATGGCTACACCTTC. Encoded protein: CASSLDGQGDTYGYTF.